These 17 T cell receptor beta chains came from one sample sequenced in a study of T cell responses to AZD1222 COVID-19 vaccine (TCRdb year 2021). The time point label on this specimen signifies: baseline before first vaccination. The library was generated by the immunoSEQ multiplex PCR assay. TCRdb carries this immuneACCESS record with in-frame sequences only. Its versions omit some clonotypes, under half of them owing to an unresolved V gene in the studies checked, with the rest unexplained. The sample table holds around 120,000 clones, of which roughly 87% were seen once. Of the sample, just under 10% is held by the ten largest clones. The source was peripheral blood, collected on day 0 of AZD1222 vaccination. These receptors originate from an adult in good health.

The gene calls are TRBV19 and TRBJ1-4; D unclear. V was clipped by 3 bases and J by 0 bases, with 5 bases between them. This CDR3 spans 14 amino acids. Germline CDR1 reads LNHDA; CDR2 reads SQIVND (reference sequence). In DNA form, the CDR3 reads TGTGCCAGTAGTATTTGGTCAACTAATGAAAAACTGTTTTTT. Its translation is CASSIWSTNEKLFF.

Concerning this clone: Other DNA sequences of this sample code for an identical CDR3. J is TRBJ2-7 and V is TRBV12-3 or TRBV12-4; D is uncertain. CDR3 length equals 12 residues. The V end was cut by 5 bases, the J end by 4 bases, with 9 bases between. CDR3 region: CASSPGVYEQYF. The DNA of the CDR3 is TGTGCCAGCAGTCCCGGCGTTTACGAGCAGTACTTC.

The chain uses TRBV7-2 and TRBJ2-3, with 11 bases fitting TRBD2. This CDR3 contains 15 residues. Germline V CDR1 and CDR2: SGHTA, FQGNSA. V dropped 6 bases and J dropped 3; count of bases not matched to a gene: 5. The CDR3 DNA follows: TGTGCCAGCAGATCACTAGCGGGAGTGACAGATACGCAGTATTTT. Its translation: CASRSLAGVTDTQYF.

The chain employs TRBV28 and TRBJ2-5; no reliable D call. This CDR3 spans 14 amino acids. With 3 bases removed from V and 2 bases from J, the gap between germline ends came to 10 bases. Germline CDR1 reads MDHEN; CDR2 reads SYDVKM. In DNA form, the CDR3 reads TGTGCCAGCAGTTTCCCGGCAGGACAAGAGACCCAGTACTTC. Residues: CASSFPAGQETQYF.

This clone was counted a single time. The chain carries TRBV7-9 and TRBJ1-1, with a tentative D call TRBD1 (6 bases). Germline V gene sequence: CDR1 SEHNR, CDR2 FQNEAQ (reference sequence). V lost 1 base, J lost 11 bases, and 17 bases lay in between. The length of the CDR3 is 14 residues. The CDR3 loop reads CASSLGPPTGGAFF. DNA for the CDR3: TGTGCCAGCAGCTTAGGCCCTCCGACAGGCGGTGCTTTCTTT.

This chain connects TRBV4-1 to TRBJ2-2; D gene unclear. The V end was cut by 4 bases, the J end by 4 bases, with 7 bases between. Looked up from germline, CDR1 is MGHRA and CDR2 is YSYEKL. This CDR3 has 13 residues. The CDR3 here is CASSPRTTGELFF. The CDR3 DNA sequence: TGCGCCAGCAGCCCCCGGACCACCGGGGAGCTGTTTTTT.

The chain joins TRBV4-1 to TRBJ1-2; D unresolved. Per the germline V gene, CDR1 is MGHRA and CDR2 is YSYEKL. With 1 base removed from V and 3 bases from J, the gap between germline ends came to 12 bases. The CDR3 is made up of 15 amino acids. CDR3 bases: TGCGCCAGCAGCCAAGTGCTGACGGAACACTATGGCTACACCTTC. This encodes CASSQVLTEHYGYTF.

This clone has just a few counts. This rearrangement joins TRBV7-6 to TRBJ2-7; 10 nucleotides match TRBD1. Unmatched junction bases numbered 18, after V lost 4 bases and J lost 6 bases. The CDR3 is made up of 18 amino acids. Germline V gene lookup returns CDR1 SGHVS and CDR2 FNYEAQ. This CDR3 reads CASSSPRGQGKSDGEQYF. CDR3 coding DNA: TGTGCCAGCAGCTCCCCAAGGGGACAGGGGAAAAGCGACGGCGAGCAGTACTTC.

The V gene is TRBV18, the J gene TRBJ1-4; D is undetermined. CDR3 size: 16 residues. V was cut by 0 bases and J by 3 bases, with 11 bases left in between. Germline V gives CDR1 KGHSH, CDR2 LQKENI. In DNA form, the CDR3 reads TGTGCCAGCTCACCACCTCCGGGAAGCGCTAATGAAAAACTGTTTTTT. Protein sequence: CASSPPPGSANEKLFF.

The rearrangement joins TRBV6-4 to TRBJ2-6, with D tentatively TRBD2 (6 bases). Germline CDR1 MRHNA, CDR2 SNTAGT. CDR3 length: 15 amino acids. Trimming pared 3 bases from V and 0 bases from J, leaving 6 bases between. The CDR3 region is CASSEGGSGANVLTF. The CDR3 bases are TGTGCCAGCAGTGAGGGGGGCTCTGGGGCCAACGTCCTGACTTTC.

The rearrangement uses TRBV7-8 and TRBJ2-7; perhaps TRBD1 as D (5 bases). In germline, CDR1 is SGHVS, CDR2 FQNEAQ. The CDR3 is 15 residues long. V was pared by 2 bases and J by 1 base, with 12 bases between. This CDR3 reads CASSLSAGFSYEQYF. CDR3 sequence (DNA): TGTGCCAGCAGCTTAAGTGCAGGGTTTTCCTACGAGCAGTACTTC.

J is TRBJ1-1 and V is TRBV28; a weak D match, TRBD1 (5 bases). Germline V gene lookup returns CDR1 MDHEN and CDR2 SYDVKM. Deletions cut 6 bases from V and 3 bases from J, with 23 bases between. The CDR3 has 17 amino acids. CDR3 coding DNA: TGTGCCAGCAGCTTCCCAGGCGGGGGTGGTATTGACACTGAAGCTTTCTTT. It translates to CASSFPGGGGIDTEAFF.

This clone has only a few counts. CDR3 sequence reads: CASSLDAFGDQPQHF. CDR3 nucleotides: TGCGCCAGCAGCTTGGATGCTTTCGGGGATCAGCCCCAGCATTTT. The V gene is TRBV5-1, the J gene TRBJ1-5; D gene uncertain. From germline, CDR1 is SGHRS and CDR2 YFSETQ. CDR3 length: 15 amino acids. V shed 0 bases and J shed 5 bases, with 12 bases lying between them.

The chain carries TRBV3-1 (or the pseudogene TRBV3-2) and TRBJ2-7; D may be TRBD2 (5 bases). The CDR3 spans 14 residues. The V end lost 3 bases, the J end lost 6 bases, and 15 bases lay between the germline ends. Germline CDR1 and CDR2: LGHDT and YNNKEL (reference sequence). The CDR3 DNA reads as TGTGCCAGCAGCCAGCTAGGCGTGGGGAGCGAGCAGTACTTC. Encoded protein: CASSQLGVGSEQYF.

This clone showed up just a few times. The chain links TRBV11-3 to TRBJ2-3, with 7 positions matching TRBD2. This CDR3 contains 15 residues. V shed 4 bases, J shed 2 bases, and the junction held 6 bases outside the gene matches. Per the germline V gene, CDR1 is SGHNT and CDR2 is YENEEA. CDR3 sequence: CASSYRDYNTDTQYF. The CDR3 DNA reads as TGTGCCAGCAGCTACCGGGACTACAACACAGATACGCAGTATTTT.

The rearrangement joins TRBV28 to TRBJ2-7; 8 bases align to TRBD1. Germline values: CDR1 MDHEN, CDR2 SYDVKM. This CDR3 spans 14 amino acids. J gave up 3 bases and V 4 bases, and 5 bases lay outside the gene matches. The CDR3 loop reads CASSSGDRYYEQYF. Here the CDR3 DNA reads TGTGCCAGCAGTTCCGGGGACAGGTACTACGAGCAGTACTTC.

The chain joins TRBV27 to TRBJ2-7; 7 bases are a match to TRBD1. V lost 6 bases to trimming and J lost 1 base; unmatched junction nucleotides: 15. Germline values: CDR1 MNHEY, CDR2 SMNVEV (reference sequence). CDR3 length equals 17 residues. The CDR3 protein is CASRSTRTGRKSYEQYF. CDR3 nucleotides: TGTGCCAGCAGGTCGACTCGGACAGGAAGAAAGTCCTACGAGCAGTACTTC.